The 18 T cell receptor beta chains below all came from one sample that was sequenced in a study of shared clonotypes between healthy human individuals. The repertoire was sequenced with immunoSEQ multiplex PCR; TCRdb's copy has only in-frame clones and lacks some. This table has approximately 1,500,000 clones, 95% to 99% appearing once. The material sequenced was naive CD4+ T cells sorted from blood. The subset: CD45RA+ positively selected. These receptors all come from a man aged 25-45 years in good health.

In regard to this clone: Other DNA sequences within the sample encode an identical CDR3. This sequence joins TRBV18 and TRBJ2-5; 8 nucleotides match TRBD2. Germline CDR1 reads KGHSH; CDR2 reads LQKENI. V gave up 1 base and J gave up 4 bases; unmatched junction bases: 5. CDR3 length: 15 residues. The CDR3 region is CASSPRLAGGETQYF. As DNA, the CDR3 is TGTGCCAGCTCACCACGGCTAGCGGGTGGAGAGACCCAGTACTTC.

The CDR3 protein is CASSLASDRAYEQYF. The DNA for the CDR3 is TGTGCCAGCAGCTTAGCCTCCGACAGGGCCTACGAGCAGTACTTC. The chain combines TRBV7-6 with TRBJ2-7, with 7 nucleotides matching TRBD1. The CDR3 runs to 15 residues. The V gene's germline CDR1 is SGHVS and CDR2 FNYEAQ. V lost 0 bases to trimming and J lost 2 bases; unmatched junction nucleotides: 4.

CDR3 coding DNA: TGTGCCAGCAGCAGCGGACAGTCGGCAGCTTTCTTT. This translates into CASSSGQSAAFF. The genes are TRBV7-9 and TRBJ1-1, with D maybe TRBD1 (6 bases). The V gene's germline CDR1 is SEHNR and CDR2 FQNEAQ (reference sequence). The CDR3 covers 12 residues. V was shortened by 5 bases and J by 10 bases, with 14 bases between the two germline ends.

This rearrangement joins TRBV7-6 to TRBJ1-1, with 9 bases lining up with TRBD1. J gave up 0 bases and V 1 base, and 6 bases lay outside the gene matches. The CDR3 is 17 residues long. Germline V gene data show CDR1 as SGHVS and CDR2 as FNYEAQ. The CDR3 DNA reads TGTGCCAGCAGCTTAGGGGGGACAGGGTTCATGAACACTGAAGCTTTCTTT. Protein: CASSLGGTGFMNTEAFF.

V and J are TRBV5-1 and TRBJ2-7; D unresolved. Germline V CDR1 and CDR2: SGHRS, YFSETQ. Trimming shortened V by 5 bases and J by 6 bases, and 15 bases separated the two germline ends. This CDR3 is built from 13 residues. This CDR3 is CASRYDEDSEQYF. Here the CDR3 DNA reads TGCGCCAGCAGGTACGACGAGGATAGCGAGCAGTACTTC.

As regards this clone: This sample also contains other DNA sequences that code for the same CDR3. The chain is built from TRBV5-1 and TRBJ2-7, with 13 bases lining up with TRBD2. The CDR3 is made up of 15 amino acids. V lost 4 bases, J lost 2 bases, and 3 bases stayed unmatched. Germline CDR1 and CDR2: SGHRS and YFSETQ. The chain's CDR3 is CASSLGLAGPYEQYF. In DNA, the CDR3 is TGCGCCAGCAGCCTGGGACTAGCGGGGCCCTACGAGCAGTACTTC.

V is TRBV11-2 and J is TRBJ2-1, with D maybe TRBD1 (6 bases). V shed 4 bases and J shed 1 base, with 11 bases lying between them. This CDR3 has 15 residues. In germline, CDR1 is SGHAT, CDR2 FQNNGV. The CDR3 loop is CASSSRQASYNEQFF. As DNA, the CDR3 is TGTGCCAGCAGCTCCAGACAGGCATCCTACAATGAGCAGTTCTTC.

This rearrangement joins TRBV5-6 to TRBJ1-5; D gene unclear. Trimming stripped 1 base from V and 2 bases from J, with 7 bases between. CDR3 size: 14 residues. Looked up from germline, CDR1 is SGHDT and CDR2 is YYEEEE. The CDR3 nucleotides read TGTGCCAGCAGCTTGCGTCAGGGCAATCAGCCCCAGCATTTT. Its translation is CASSLRQGNQPQHF.

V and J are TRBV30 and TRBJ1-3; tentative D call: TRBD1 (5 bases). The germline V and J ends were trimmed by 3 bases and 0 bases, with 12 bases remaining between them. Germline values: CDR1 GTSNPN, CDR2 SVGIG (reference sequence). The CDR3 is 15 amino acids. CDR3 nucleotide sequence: TGTGCCTGGAGCTCGGGACGGATCTCTGGAAACACCATATATTTT. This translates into CAWSSGRISGNTIYF.

The CDR3 coding sequence is TGTGCCAGCAGTGACAGGGTTAGCAATCAGCCCCAGCATTTT. This gives the protein CASSDRVSNQPQHF. This sequence joins TRBV6-1 and TRBJ1-5; possibly TRBD1 for D (5 bases). Germline loops: CDR1 MNHNS, CDR2 SASEGT. V gave up 3 bases and J gave up 0 bases, with 6 bases separating them. The CDR3 spans 14 residues.

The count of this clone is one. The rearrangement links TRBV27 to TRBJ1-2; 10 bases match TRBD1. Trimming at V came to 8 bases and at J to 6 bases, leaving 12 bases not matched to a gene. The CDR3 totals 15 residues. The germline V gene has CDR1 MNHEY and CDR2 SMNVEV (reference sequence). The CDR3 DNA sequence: TGTGCCAGCTGGCGACAGGGGGCTTTGGAGGATGGCTACACCTTC. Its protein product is CASWRQGALEDGYTF.

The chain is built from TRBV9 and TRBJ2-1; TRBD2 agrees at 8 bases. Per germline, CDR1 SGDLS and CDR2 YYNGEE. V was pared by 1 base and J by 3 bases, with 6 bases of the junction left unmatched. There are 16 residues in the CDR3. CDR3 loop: CASSVSSGSIYNEQFF. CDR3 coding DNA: TGTGCCAGCAGCGTATCCAGCGGGAGTATCTACAATGAGCAGTTCTTC.

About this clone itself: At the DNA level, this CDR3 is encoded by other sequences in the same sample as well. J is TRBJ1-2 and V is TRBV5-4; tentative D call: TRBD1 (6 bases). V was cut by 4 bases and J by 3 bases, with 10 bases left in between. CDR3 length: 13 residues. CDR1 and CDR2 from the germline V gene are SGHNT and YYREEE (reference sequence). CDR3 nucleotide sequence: TGTGCCAGCAGCCCGGGACAAGACTATGGCTACACCTTC. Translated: CASSPGQDYGYTF.

For the CDR3, the DNA is TGTGCCAGTAGCACTCGGAACCTTCCCAATGAGCAGTTCTTC. This gives the protein CASSTRNLPNEQFF. This chain uses TRBV19 with TRBJ2-1; no clear D. Trimming removed 6 bases at V and 6 bases at J, with 15 bases between. Germline CDR1 and CDR2: LNHDA and SQIVND (reference sequence). The CDR3 consists of 14 residues.

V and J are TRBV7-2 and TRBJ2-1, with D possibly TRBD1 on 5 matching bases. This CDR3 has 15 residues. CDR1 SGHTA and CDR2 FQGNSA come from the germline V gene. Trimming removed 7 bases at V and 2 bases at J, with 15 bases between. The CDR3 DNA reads TGTGCCAGCACACCTACCTGGGGCCCCTACAATGAGCAGTTCTTC. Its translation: CASTPTWGPYNEQFF. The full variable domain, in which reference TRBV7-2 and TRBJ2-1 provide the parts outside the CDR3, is GAGVSQSPSNKVTEKGKDVELRCDPISGHTALYWYRQSLGQGLEFLIYFQGNSAPDKSGLPSDRFSAERTGGSVSTLTIQRTQQEDSAVYLCASTPTWGPYNEQFFGPGTRLTVL.

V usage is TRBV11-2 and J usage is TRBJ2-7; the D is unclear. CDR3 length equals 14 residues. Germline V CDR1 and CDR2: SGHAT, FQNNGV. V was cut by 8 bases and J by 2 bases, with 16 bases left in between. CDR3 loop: CASAPFPSAYEQYF. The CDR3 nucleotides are TGTGCCAGCGCCCCGTTCCCGTCTGCCTACGAGCAGTACTTC.

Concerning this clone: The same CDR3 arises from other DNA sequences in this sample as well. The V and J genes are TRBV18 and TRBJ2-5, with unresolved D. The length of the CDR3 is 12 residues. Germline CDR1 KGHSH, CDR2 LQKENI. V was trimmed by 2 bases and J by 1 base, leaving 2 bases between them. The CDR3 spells CASSPTQETQYF. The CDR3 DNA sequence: TGTGCCAGCTCACCAACCCAAGAGACCCAGTACTTC.

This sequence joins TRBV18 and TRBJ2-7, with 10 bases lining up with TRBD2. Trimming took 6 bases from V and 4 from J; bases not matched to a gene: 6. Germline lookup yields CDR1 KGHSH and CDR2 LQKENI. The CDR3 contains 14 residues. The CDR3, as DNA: TGTGCCAGCTCTCGGACTAGCGGAGATTACGAGCAGTACTTC. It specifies CASSRTSGDYEQYF.